This T cell receptor beta chain was sequenced in a study of T cell repertoires in ileal Crohn's disease. TCRB immunosequencing input was roughly 500 nanograms of biopsy DNA per sample. Sequencing used immunoSEQ multiplex PCR; TCRdb keeps in-frame clones, though not all of them. The sample comprises over 4,500 clones, about 81% of which are singletons, and around 17% rests with the top ten. Concerning this clone itself: Its antigen remains unidentified.

In germline, CDR1 is MDHEN, CDR2 SYDVKM. The CDR3 runs to 15 residues. Trimming stripped 2 bases from V and 1 base from J, with 6 bases between. The study, taken as a whole, reports: All patients with clonality above 26.8% had endoscopic recurrence. Clonal expansions were more frequent in active smokers than non-smokers at surgery.

This TCR was sampled from an adult with Crohn's disease. Sequencing was done on a sample of ileal tissue. The chain employs TRBV28 and TRBJ1-6; no clear D. CDR3 in amino acids: CASSLRRSYNSPLHF. CDR3 in DNA: TGTGCCAGCAGTTTAAGGCGGTCCTATAATTCACCCCTCCACTTT.